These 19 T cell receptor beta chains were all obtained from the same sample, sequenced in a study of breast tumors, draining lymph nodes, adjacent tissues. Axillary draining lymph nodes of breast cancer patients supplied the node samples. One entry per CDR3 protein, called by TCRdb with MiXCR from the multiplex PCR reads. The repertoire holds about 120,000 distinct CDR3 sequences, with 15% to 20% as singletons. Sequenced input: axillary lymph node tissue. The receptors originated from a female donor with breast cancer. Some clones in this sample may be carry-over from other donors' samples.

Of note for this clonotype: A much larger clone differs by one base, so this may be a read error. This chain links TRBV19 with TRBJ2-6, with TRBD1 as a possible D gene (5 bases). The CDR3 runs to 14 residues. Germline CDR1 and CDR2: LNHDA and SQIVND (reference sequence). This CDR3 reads CASQDPSGANVLAF. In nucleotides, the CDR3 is TGTGCCAGTCAGGACCCCTCTGGGGCCAACGTCCTGGCTTTC.

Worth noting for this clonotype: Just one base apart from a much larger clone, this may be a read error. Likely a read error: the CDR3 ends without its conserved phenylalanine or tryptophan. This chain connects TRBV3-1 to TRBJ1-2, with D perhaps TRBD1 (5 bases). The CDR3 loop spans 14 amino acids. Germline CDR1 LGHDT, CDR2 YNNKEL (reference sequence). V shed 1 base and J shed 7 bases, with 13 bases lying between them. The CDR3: CASSQAIGVGGYTS. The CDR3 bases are TGTGCCAGCAGCCAAGCGATAGGGGTTGGTGGCTACACCTCC.

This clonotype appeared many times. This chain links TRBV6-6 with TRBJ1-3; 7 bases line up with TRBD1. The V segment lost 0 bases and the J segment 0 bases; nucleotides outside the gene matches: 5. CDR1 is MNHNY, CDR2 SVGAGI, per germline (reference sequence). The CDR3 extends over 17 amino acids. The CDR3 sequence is CASSYSGTDHSGNTIYF. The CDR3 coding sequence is TGTGCCAGCAGTTACTCCGGGACAGACCACTCTGGAAACACCATATATTTT.

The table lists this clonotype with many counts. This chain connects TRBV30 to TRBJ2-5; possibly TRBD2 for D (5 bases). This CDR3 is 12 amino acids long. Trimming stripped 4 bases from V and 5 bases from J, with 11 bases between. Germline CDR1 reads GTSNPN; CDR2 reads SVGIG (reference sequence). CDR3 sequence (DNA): TGTGCCTGGAAGTGGGAGACGGAGACCCAGTACTTC. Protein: CAWKWETETQYF.

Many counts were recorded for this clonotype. The CDR3 sequence is CSARVWGSGSYNEQFF. In nucleotides, the CDR3 is TGCAGTGCTAGAGTTTGGGGATCGGGCTCCTACAATGAGCAGTTCTTC. J is TRBJ2-1 and V is TRBV20-1; D call uncertain. Between the trimmed V and J ends, which lost 1 base and 0 bases, there was a span of 13 bases. In germline, CDR1 is DFQATT, CDR2 SNEGSKA (reference sequence). CDR3 length: 16 amino acids.

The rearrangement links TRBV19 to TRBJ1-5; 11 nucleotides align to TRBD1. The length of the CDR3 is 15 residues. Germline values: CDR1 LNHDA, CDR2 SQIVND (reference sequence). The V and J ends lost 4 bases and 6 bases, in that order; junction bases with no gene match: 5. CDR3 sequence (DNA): TGTGCCAGTAGTAACCAGGGACAGGGGGTTCAGCCCCAGCATTTT. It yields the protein CASSNQGQGVQPQHF.

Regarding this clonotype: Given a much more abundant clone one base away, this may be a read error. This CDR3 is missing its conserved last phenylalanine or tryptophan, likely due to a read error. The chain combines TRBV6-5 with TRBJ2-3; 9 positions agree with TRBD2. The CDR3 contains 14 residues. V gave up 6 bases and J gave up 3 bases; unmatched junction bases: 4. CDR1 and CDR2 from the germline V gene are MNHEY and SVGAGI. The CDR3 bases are TGTGCCAGCAGAGACCTAGCGGGAACAGATACGCAGTATTCT. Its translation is CASRDLAGTDTQYS.

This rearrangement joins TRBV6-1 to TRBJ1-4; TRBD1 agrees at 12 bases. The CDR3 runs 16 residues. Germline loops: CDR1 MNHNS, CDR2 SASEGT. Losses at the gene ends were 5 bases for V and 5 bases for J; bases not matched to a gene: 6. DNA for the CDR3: TGTGCCAGCAGTTCCGGGACAGGGGGCTCAAATGAAAAACTGTTTTTT. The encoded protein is CASSSGTGGSNEKLFF.

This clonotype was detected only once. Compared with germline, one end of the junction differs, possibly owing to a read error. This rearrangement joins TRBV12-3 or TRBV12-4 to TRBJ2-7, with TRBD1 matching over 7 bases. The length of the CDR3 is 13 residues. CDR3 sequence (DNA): TGTGCCAACAGTTTAGGGACAGAGTACAAGCAGTACTTC. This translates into CANSLGTEYKQYF.

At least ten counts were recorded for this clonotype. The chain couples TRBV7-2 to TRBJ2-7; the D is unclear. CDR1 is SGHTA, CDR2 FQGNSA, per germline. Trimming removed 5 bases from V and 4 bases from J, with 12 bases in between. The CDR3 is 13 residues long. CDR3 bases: TGTGCCAGCAGCAATGGACGGAATTACGAGCAGTACTTC. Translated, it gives CASSNGRNYEQYF. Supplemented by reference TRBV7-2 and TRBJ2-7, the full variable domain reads GAGVSQSPSNKVTEKGKDVELRCDPISGHTALYWYRQSLGQGLEFLIYFQGNSAPDKSGLPSDRFSAERTGGSVSTLTIQRTQQEDSAVYLCASSNGRNYEQYFGPGTRLTVT.

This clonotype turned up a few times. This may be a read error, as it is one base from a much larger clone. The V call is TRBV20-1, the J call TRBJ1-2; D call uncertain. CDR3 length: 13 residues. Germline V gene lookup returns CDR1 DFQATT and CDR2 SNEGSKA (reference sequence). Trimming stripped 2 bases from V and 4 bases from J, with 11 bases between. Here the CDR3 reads CSARPRHTYGYTF. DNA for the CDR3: TGCAGTGCTAGACCGAGACATACCTATGGCTACACCTTC.

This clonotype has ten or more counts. For the CDR3, the DNA is TGTGCCAGTAGTATACCCGGGAGGGGGTCCGAGCAGTACTTC. Protein product: CASSIPGRGSEQYF. This chain joins TRBV19 and TRBJ2-7; 8 nucleotides align to TRBD2. The CDR3 spans 14 residues. Per the germline V gene, CDR1 is LNHDA and CDR2 is SQIVND (reference sequence). V was pared by 2 bases and J by 6 bases, with 6 bases of the junction left unmatched.

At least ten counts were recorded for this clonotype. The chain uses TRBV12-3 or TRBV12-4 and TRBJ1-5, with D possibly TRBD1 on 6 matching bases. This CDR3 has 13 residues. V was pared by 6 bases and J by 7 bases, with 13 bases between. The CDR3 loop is CASRSGEYQPQHF. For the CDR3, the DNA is TGTGCCAGCAGGTCAGGGGAGTACCAGCCCCAGCATTTT.

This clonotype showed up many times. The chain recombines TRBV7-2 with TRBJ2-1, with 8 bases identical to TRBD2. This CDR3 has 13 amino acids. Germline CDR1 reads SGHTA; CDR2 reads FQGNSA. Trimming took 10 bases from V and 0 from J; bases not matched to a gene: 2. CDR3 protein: CATGTSSYNEQFF. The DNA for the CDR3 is TGTGCCACAGGGACTAGCTCCTACAATGAGCAGTTCTTC.

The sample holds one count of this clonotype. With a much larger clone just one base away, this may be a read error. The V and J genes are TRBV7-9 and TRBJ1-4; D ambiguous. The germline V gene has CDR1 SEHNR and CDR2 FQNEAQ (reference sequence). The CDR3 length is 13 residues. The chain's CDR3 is CASSIAVNEKLFF. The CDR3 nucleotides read TGTGCCAGCAGCATAGCGGTTAATGAAAAACTGTTTTTT.

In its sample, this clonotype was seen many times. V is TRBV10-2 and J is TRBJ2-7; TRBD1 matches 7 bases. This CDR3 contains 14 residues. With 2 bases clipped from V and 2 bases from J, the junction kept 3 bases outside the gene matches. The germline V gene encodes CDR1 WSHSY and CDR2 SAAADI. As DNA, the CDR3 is TGCGCCAGCAGTGAGGCAGGGGGTACCTACGAGCAGTACTTC. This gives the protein CASSEAGGTYEQYF.

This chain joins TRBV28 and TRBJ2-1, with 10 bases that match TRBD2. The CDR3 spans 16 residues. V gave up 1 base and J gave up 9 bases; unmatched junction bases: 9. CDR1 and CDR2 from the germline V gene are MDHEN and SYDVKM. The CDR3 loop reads CASSLLASGRGGEQFF. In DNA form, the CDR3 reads TGTGCCAGCAGTTTATTGGCTAGCGGGAGAGGGGGTGAGCAGTTCTTC.

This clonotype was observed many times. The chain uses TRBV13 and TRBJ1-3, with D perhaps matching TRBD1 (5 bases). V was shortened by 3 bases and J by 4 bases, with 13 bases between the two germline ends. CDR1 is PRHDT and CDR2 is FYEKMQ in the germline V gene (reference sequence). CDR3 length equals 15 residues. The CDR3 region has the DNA TGTGCCAGCAGCTTCAAGGGGTACTCGGGAAACACCATATATTTT. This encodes CASSFKGYSGNTIYF.

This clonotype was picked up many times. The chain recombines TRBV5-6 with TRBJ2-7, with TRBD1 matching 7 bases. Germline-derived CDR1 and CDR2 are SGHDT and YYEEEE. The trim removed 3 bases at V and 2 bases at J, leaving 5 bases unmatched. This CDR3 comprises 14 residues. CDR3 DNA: TGTGCCAGCAGCTACCGGACAGGAGCCTACGAGCAGTACTTC. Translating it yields CASSYRTGAYEQYF.